This TCR beta chain was captured by sequencing in a study of cytomegalovirus exposure and HLA in healthy donors. Germline V gives CDR1 KGHSH, CDR2 LQKENI. The CDR3 has 16 amino acids. V lost 3 bases and J lost 3; bases outside the gene matches: 9. It was with 60 Vbeta and 13 Jbeta primers that the PCR ran. The data were produced by immunoSEQ multiplex PCR, yet TCRdb's version contains in-frame clones alone and is incomplete. This sample carries some 47,000 clones, with 2% to 2.5% going to the ten biggest clones. The sample comprised PBMCs. The chain recombines TRBV18 with TRBJ2-7; 9 nucleotides match TRBD1. This TCR derives from a woman aged 40 to 50 in good health and CMV-seronegative. This chain's CDR3 is CASSPPVDRGFYEQYF. The CDR3, as DNA: TGTGCCAGCTCACCCCCTGTGGACAGGGGTTTCTACGAGCAGTACTTC.